This is a list of T cell receptor beta chains from one sample in a study of cytomegalovirus exposure and HLA in healthy donors. Sequencing used immunoSEQ multiplex PCR; TCRdb keeps in-frame clones, though not all of them. The sample consists of under 250,000 clones, 78% of them appearing once. Sample: PBMCs. The receptors originated from a male donor in good health and CMV-seronegative. Both conserved end residues are part of each CDR3. D genes are given only for firm matches. The listing skips clone size in some rows; elsewhere it reads once, few, many or a size class.

V,length,size,D,J,DNA,CDR3
TRBV5-1,17,once,-,TRBJ2-6,TGCGCCAGCAGCTTGCAGGGGACACCCTCTGGGGCCAACGTCCTGACTTTC,CASSLQGTPSGANVLTF
TRBV19,15,-,TRBD1,TRBJ1-2,TGTGCCAGTCTGTCAGGGGGTATAACTAACTATGGCTACACCTTC,CASLSGGITNYGYTF
TRBV7-3,15,-,-,TRBJ2-7,TGTGCCAGCAGCTTAGAGCCGGGAGTGACCTACGAGCAGTACTTC,CASSLEPGVTYEQYF
TRBV5-1,14,few,TRBD2,TRBJ2-1,TGCGCCAGCAGCTCTCCTAGCGGTACGGAGGAGCAGTTCTTC,CASSSPSGTEEQFF
TRBV10-3,14,-,TRBD2,TRBJ2-7,TGTGCCATCAGGGATAGCGGGGGATCCTACGAGCAGTACTTC,CAIRDSGGSYEQYF
TRBV6-5,16,few,-,TRBJ1-4,TGTGCCAGCAGTTACTCCGGGGGTGCAGCTAATGAAAAACTGTTTTTT,CASSYSGGAANEKLFF
TRBV5-1,14,-,TRBD2,TRBJ2-5,TGCGCCTCAGAGCGGGAGGGCCGACAAGAGACCCAGTACTTC,CASEREGRQETQYF
TRBV11-2,14,-,-,TRBJ1-1,TGTGCCAGCGGGTTTGGGGCAATGAACACTGAAGCTTTCTTT,CASGFGAMNTEAFF
TRBV5-4,15,once,TRBD2,TRBJ2-1,TGTGCCAGCAGCCAATTACATGGGACTAGCGGTGAGCAGTTCTTC,CASSQLHGTSGEQFF
TRBV19,12,-,-,TRBJ1-1,TGTGCCAGTAGTACCTTTTACACTGAAGCTTTCTTT,CASSTFYTEAFF
TRBV11-2,13,-,-,TRBJ2-2,TGTGCCAGCAGCTCAACCGGGACAGGGGAGCTGTTTTTT,CASSSTGTGELFF
TRBV7-2,15,-,-,TRBJ1-2,TGTGCCAGCAGCTTAGGGGGGGGACGGAACTATGGCTACACCTTC,CASSLGGGRNYGYTF
TRBV25-1,15,-,-,TRBJ2-3,TGTGCCAGCAGTGAATACGGCGGAAGCACAGATACGCAGTATTTT,CASSEYGGSTDTQYF
TRBV29-1,14,-,TRBD1,TRBJ1-1,TGCAGCGCCCTCGACAGGGGGCGGGTCACTGAAGCTTTCTTT,CSALDRGRVTEAFF
TRBV19,14,-,-,TRBJ1-1,TGTGCCAGTAGTATTGAGGGCGAAGGCACTGAAGCTTTCTTT,CASSIEGEGTEAFF
TRBV6-6,15,-,-,TRBJ1-1,TGTGCCAGCAGTTACCCTGGGACTGTGAACACTGAAGCTTTCTTT,CASSYPGTVNTEAFF
TRBV28,14,-,TRBD2,TRBJ2-7,TGTGCCAGCAGTCAAGGACTAGCGGCCTACGAGCAGTACTTC,CASSQGLAAYEQYF
TRBV13,16,once,TRBD2,TRBJ2-3,TGTGCCAGCAGCAGGCGGACTAGCGGGAGCACAGATACGCAGTATTTT,CASSRRTSGSTDTQYF
TRBV6-1,15,once,-,TRBJ1-2,TGTGCCAGCAGTCCCCAGCGGACAGATTTTTATGGCTACACCTTC,CASSPQRTDFYGYTF
TRBV25-1,14,many,-,TRBJ2-7,TGTGCCAGCAGTGGCGGATCCAGCTCCTACGAGCAGTACTTC,CASSGGSSSYEQYF
TRBV20-1,11,-,TRBD1,TRBJ2-7,TGCAGTGCAACCTCAGGGGGCGAGCAGTACTTC,CSATSGGEQYF
TRBV6-1,17,-,-,TRBJ1-2,TGTGCCAGCAGTGAACCCCCAAGAGGGGGAAGGATCTATGGCTACACCTTC,CASSEPPRGGRIYGYTF